This entry concerns a single T cell receptor beta chain. Assay used: immunoSEQ multiplex PCR; TCRdb lists only in-frame clones, some missing. Among 45,000 or so clones listed, about 83% were seen once. This sample was included in a study of T cell responses to AZD1222 COVID-19 vaccine. V lost 6 bases, J lost 4 bases, and 10 bases lay in between. There are 11 residues in the CDR3. The germline gives CDR1 DFQATT, CDR2 SNEGSKA (reference sequence). Specimen: peripheral blood, collected on day 0 of AZD1222 vaccination. The V and J genes are TRBV20-1 and TRBJ2-7; weak D call: TRBD2 (5 bases). The TCR was taken from an adult in good health. As DNA, the CDR3 is TGCAGTGCCGCGGGCTATTACGAGCAGTACTTC. Amino acids: CSAAGYYEQYF.